The clone carrying this TCR beta chain came up a few times. Germline and genes: mouse. The read terminates 4 residues before the CDR3 end, so the remaining end is supplied by the germline J gene. This specimen comes from a study of CD8+ T cells in alopecia areata. Combined cutaneous lymph node cells underwent sorting by CD4, CD8alpha, NKG2D, NKG2ACE and additional markers. It was cDNA, reverse transcribed from extracted RNA, that served as the sequencing template. This table comes from immunoSEQ multiplex PCR, and its TCRdb copy is limited to in-frame clones, with some not included. Listed for the sample are 290,000 or so clones, none seen a single time. The V gene's germline CDR1 is NNHNN and CDR2 SYGAGS (reference sequence). CDR3 size: 17 residues. The germline V and J ends were trimmed by 0 bases and 0 bases, with 14 bases remaining between them.

The source material was CD4+ T cells sorted from a lymph node. The origin of this receptor is a C3H/HeJ mouse with alopecia areata. This line is of MHC haplotype H2-k. This rearrangement joins TRBV13-2 to TRBJ2-3; maybe TRBD2 (6 bases). Partial CDR3 DNA: TGTGCCAGCGGTGATGCCCCGGGACTATCTAGTGCAGAA. Translation: CASGDAPGLSSAE. The whole CDR3 sequence is CASGDAPGLSSAETLYF.